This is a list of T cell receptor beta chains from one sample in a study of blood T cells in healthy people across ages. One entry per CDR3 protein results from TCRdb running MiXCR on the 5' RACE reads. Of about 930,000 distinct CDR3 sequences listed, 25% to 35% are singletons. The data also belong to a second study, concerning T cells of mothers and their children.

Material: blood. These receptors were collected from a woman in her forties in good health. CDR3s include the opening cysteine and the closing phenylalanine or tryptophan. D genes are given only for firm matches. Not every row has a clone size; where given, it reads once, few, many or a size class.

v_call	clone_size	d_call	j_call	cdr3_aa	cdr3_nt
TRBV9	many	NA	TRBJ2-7	CASSVGGRLTYEQYF	TGTGCCAGCAGCGTAGGCGGGCGCCTAACCTACGAGCAGTACTTC
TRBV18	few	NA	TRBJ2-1	CASSPLGRVLFF	TGTGCCAGCTCACCACTGGGCAGAGTTCTGTTCTTC
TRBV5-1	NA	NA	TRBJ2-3	CASSLRFSSSTDTQYF	TGCGCCAGCAGCCTCAGGTTCTCCTCTAGCACAGATACGCAGTATTTT
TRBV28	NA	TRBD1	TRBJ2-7	CASREQGASSYEQYF	TGTGCCAGCAGGGAACAGGGGGCGAGCTCCTACGAGCAGTACTTC
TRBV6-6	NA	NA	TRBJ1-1	CVILRSNTEAFF	TGTGTCATACTACGGTCGAACACTGAAGCTTTCTTT
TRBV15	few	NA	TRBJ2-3	CATSSLASPSTDTQYF	TGTGCCACCAGCAGTCTGGCTTCCCCTAGCACAGATACGCAGTATTTT
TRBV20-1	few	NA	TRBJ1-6	CSATDSALSSYNSPLHF	TGCAGTGCAACCGACAGCGCCTTGAGCTCCTATAATTCACCCCTCCACTTT
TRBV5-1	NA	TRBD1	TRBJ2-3	CVSSTGTGEDTQYF	TGCGTCAGCAGCACCGGGACAGGGGAAGATACGCAGTATTTT
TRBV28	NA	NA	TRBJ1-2	CASSLRAGNDYTF	TGTGCCAGCAGTTTAAGGGCAGGGAATGACTACACCTTC
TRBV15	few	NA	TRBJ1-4	CATSRDRAVNEKLFF	TGTGCCACCAGCAGAGACCGGGCCGTTAATGAAAAACTGTTTTTT
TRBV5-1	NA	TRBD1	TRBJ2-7	CASSSGPRTGGSYEQYF	TGCGCCAGCAGCTCGGGCCCCCGGACAGGAGGCTCCTACGAGCAGTACTTC
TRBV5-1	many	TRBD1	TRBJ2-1	CASSLGTGDNEQFF	TGTGCCAGCAGCTTAGGGACAGGGGACAATGAGCAGTTCTTC
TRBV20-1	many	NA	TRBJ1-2	CSASIPRADNYGYTF	TGCAGTGCTTCCATCCCTAGGGCGGATAACTATGGCTACACCTTC
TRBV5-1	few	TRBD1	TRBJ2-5	CASSTGTGRNQETQYF	TGCGCCAGCAGCACCGGGACAGGGCGAAACCAAGAGACCCAGTACTTC
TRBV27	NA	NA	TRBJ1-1	CASSISGTQNTEAFF	TGTGCCAGCAGTATCTCGGGGACCCAGAACACTGAAGCTTTCTTT
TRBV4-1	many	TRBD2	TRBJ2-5	CASSQEPGGETQYF	TGCGCCAGCAGCCAAGAACCCGGGGGGGAGACCCAGTACTTC
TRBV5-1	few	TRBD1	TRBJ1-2	CASSFTPAGSGGDYGYTF	TGCGCCAGCAGCTTCACGCCGGCGGGTTCAGGGGGTGACTATGGCTACACCTTC
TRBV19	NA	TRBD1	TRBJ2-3	CASSIEGQPMFSDTQYF	TGTGCCAGTAGTATAGAGGGACAGCCGATGTTCTCAGATACGCAGTATTTT
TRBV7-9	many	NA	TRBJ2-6	CASSATWGSGANVLTF	TGTGCCAGCAGCGCTACATGGGGCAGTGGGGCCAACGTCCTGACTTTC
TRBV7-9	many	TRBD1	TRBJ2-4	CASSSSGTVKNIQYF	TGTGCCAGCAGCTCGTCCGGGACAGTAAAAAACATTCAGTACTTC
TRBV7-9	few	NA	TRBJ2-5	CASSAGQETQYF	TGTGCCAGCAGCGCAGGACAAGAGACCCAGTACTTC
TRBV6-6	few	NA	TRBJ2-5	CASTGGSETQYF	TGTGCCAGCACCGGGGGTTCAGAGACCCAGTACTTC
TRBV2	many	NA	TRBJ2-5	CASRRVETQYF	TGTGCCAGCAGGCGTGTGGAGACCCAGTACTTC
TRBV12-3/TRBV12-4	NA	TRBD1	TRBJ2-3	CASSTGGSTDTQYF	TGTGCCAGCAGTACAGGGGGAAGCACAGATACGCAGTATTTT
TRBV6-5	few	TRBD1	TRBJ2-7	CASSRGQGTTYEQYF	TGTGCCAGCAGCAGGGGACAGGGGACCACCTACGAGCAGTACTTC
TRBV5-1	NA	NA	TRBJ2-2	CASSPEANTGELFF	TGCGCCAGCAGCCCGGAAGCGAACACCGGGGAGCTGTTTTTT
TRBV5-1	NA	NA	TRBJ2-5	CVSSLVGAERETQYF	TGCGTCAGCAGCTTGGTCGGGGCCGAACGGGAGACCCAGTACTTC
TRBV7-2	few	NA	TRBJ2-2	CASSPSAGTTGELFF	TGTGCCAGCAGCCCCTCGGCAGGGACCACCGGGGAGCTGTTTTTT
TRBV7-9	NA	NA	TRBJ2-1	CASSLAYLSSYNEQFF	TGTGCCAGCAGCTTAGCGTACTTAAGCTCCTACAATGAGCAGTTCTTC
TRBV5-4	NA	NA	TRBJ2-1	CASSNGGAQAGNEQFF	TGTGCCAGCAGCAATGGTGGGGCCCAGGCCGGGAATGAGCAGTTCTTC
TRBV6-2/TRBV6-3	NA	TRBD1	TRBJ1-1	CASIHRGMTNTEAFF	TGTGCCAGCATACACAGGGGGATGACGAACACTGAAGCTTTCTTT
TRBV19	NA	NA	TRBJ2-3	CASSTLASVGTDTQYF	TGTGCCAGTTCCACCCTAGCGTCAGTAGGCACAGATACGCAGTATTTT
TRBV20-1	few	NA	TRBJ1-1	CSASDFMNTEAFF	TGCAGTGCTAGCGATTTCATGAACACTGAAGCTTTCTTT
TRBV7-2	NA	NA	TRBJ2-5	CASSSSAGPQETQYF	TGTGCCAGCAGCTCATCAGCCGGCCCTCAAGAGACCCAGTACTTC
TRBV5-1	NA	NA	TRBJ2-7	CASTPVGGEQYF	TGCGCCAGCACCCCGGTGGGCGGCGAGCAGTACTTC
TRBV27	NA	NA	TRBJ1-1	CASSSPGTNTEAFF	TGTGCCAGCAGCTCCCCGGGAACGAACACTGAAGCTTTCTTT
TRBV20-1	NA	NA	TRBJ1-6	CSANAGARSPLHF	TGCAGTGCCAACGCGGGGGCCCGTTCACCCCTCCACTTT
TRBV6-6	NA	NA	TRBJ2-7	CARYSPCEQYF	TGTGCCAGGTACAGTCCCTGCGAGCAGTACTTC
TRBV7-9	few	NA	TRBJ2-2	CASSIGFGGLNTGELFF	TGTGCCAGCAGTATAGGCTTTGGCGGGTTGAACACCGGGGAGCTGTTTTTT
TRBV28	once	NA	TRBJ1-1	CASSLQSKWAEAFF	TGTGCCAGCAGTTTACAGTCTAAATGGGCTGAAGCTTTCTTT
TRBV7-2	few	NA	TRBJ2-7	CASSSGTREVSYEQYF	TGTGCCAGCAGCTCCGGGACACGGGAGGTATCCTACGAGCAGTACTTC
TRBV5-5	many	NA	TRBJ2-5	CASSLYGGETQYF	TGTGCCAGCAGTTTATACGGTGGGGAGACCCAGTACTTC
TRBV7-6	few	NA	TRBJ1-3	CASSDWVAGNTIYF	TGTGCCAGCAGCGATTGGGTCGCTGGAAACACCATATATTTT
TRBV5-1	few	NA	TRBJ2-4	CASSPGGRFNLAKNIQYF	TGCGCCAGCAGCCCAGGCGGCCGGTTTAATCTAGCCAAAAACATTCAGTACTTC
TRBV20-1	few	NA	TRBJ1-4	CSARDPRLDEKLFF	TGCAGTGCTAGAGATCCGCGGCTAGATGAAAAACTGTTTTTT
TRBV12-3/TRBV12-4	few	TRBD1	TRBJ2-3	CASSLRGQSADTRYF	TGTGCCAGCAGTTTAAGGGGGCAGAGCGCAGATACGCGGTATTTT
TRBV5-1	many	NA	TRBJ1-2	CASSLYRAHGYTF	TGCGCCAGCAGCTTGTACAGGGCCCATGGCTACACCTTC
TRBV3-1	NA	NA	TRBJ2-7	CASSQGWTLSSYEQYF	TGTGCCAGCAGCCAAGGTTGGACATTGAGCTCCTACGAGCAGTACTTC
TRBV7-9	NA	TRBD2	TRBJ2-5	CASSPGLVEPEQYF	TGTGCCAGCAGCCCTGGACTAGTTGAGCCTGAGCAGTACTTC
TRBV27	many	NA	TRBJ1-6	CASSLSGSSYNSPLHF	TGTGCCAGCAGTTTATCGGGGAGCTCCTATAATTCACCCCTCCACTTT
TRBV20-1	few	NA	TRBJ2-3	CSAPDRTSTDTQYF	TGCAGTGCCCCCGATCGGACTAGCACAGATACGCAGTATTTT
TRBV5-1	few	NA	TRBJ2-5	CASSPGHSAETQYF	TGCGCCAGCAGCCCAGGTCATTCGGCAGAGACCCAGTACTTC
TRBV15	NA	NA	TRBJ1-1	CATSRTGGLAFF	TGTGCCACCAGCAGAACCGGGGGTCTAGCTTTCTTT
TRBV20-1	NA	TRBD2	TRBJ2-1	CSASFGGSSYNEQFF	TGCAGTGCTTCATTCGGGGGGAGCTCCTACAATGAGCAGTTCTTC
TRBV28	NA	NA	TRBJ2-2	CASSLRQVPGELFF	TGTGCCAGCAGCCTCAGACAGGTCCCCGGGGAGCTGTTTTTT
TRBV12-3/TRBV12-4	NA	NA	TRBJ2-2	CALGQNTGELFF	TGTGCTCTGGGACAGAACACCGGGGAGCTGTTTTTT
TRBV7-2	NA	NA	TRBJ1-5	CASSRREGNQPQHF	TGTGCCAGCAGCCGAAGGGAGGGGAATCAGCCCCAGCATTTT
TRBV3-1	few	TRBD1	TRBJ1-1	CASSPRQGVEAFF	TGTGCCAGCAGCCCGCGACAGGGGGTTGAAGCTTTCTTT
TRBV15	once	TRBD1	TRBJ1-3	CATSRGGGQVGNTIYF	TGTGCCACCAGCAGGGGGGGGGGACAGGTGGGAAACACCATATATTTT
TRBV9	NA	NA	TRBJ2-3	CASNVGLPDTQYF	TGTGCCAGCAACGTAGGACTCCCGGATACGCAGTATTTT